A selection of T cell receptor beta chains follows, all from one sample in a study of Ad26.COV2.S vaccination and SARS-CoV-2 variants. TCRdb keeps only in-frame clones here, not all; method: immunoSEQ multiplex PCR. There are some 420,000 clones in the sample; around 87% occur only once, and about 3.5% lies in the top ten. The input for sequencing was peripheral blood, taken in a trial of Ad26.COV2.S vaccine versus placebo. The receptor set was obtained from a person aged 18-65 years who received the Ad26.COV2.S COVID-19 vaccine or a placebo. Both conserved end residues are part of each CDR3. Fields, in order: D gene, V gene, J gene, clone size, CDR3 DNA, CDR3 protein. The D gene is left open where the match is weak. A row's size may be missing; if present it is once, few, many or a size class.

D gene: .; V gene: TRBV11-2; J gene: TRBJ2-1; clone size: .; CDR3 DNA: TGTGCCAGCAGCTTAGGGGTGGGGGCGCAGCATGAGCAGTTCTTC; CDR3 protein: CASSLGVGAQHEQFF
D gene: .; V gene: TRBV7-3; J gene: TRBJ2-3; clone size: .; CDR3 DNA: TGTGCCAGCAGCCGGACACTCAGCACAGATACGCAGTATTTT; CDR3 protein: CASSRTLSTDTQYF
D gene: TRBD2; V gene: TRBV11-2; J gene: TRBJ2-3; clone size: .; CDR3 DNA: TGTGCCAGCAGAGCGGGACTAGCGGCCTTTAGGGATACGCAGTATTTT; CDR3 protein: CASRAGLAAFRDTQYF
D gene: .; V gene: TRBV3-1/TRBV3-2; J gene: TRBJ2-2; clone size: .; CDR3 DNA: TGTGCCAGCAGCCAGGGCCCGAACACCGGGGAGCTGTTTTTT; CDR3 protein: CASSQGPNTGELFF
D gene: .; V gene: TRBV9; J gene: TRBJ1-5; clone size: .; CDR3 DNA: TGTGCCAGCAGCGTAGGAGGGCCGCCCCAGCATTTT; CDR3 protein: CASSVGGPPQHF
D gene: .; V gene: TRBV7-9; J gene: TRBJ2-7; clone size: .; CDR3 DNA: TGTGCCAGCAGCTCCCCGACAGAGACCTACGAGCAGTACTTC; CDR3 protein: CASSSPTETYEQYF
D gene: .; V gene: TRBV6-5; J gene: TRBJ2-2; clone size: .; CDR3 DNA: TGTGCCACCATAGAGGGGTCGGGGACCGGGGAGCTGTTTTTT; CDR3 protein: CATIEGSGTGELFF
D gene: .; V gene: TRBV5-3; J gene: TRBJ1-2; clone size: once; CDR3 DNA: TGTGCCAGAAGCCATCCTCAGGGAGGAAGAAACTATGGCTACACCTTC; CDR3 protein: CARSHPQGGRNYGYTF
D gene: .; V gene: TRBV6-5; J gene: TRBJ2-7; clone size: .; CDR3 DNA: TGTGCCAGCAGACAGGGACCCTCCTACGAGCAGTACTTC; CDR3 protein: CASRQGPSYEQYF
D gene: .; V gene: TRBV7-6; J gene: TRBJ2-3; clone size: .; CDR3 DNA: TGTGCCAGCAGCCCAGGAGGCGGGGGCCAAATGGGCACGCAGTATTTT; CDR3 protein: CASSPGGGGQMGTQYF
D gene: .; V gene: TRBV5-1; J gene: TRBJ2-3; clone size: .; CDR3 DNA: TGCGCCAGCAGCTTGGGGGGCACAGATACGCAGTATTTT; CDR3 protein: CASSLGGTDTQYF
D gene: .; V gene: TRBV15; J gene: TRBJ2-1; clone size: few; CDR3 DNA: TGTGCCACCGAGACGGACAGATACAATGAGCAGTTCTTC; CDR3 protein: CATETDRYNEQFF
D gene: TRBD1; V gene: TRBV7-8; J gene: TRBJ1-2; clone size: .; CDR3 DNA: TGTGCCAGCAGCTCGATTTACAGGGGGCTGGACTATGGCTACACCTTC; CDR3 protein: CASSSIYRGLDYGYTF
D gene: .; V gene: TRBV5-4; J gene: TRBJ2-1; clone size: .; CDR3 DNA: TGTGCCAGCAGCTCCGGGGGCCGAGCCGAGAGCTCCTACAATGAGCAGTTCTTC; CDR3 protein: CASSSGGRAESSYNEQFF
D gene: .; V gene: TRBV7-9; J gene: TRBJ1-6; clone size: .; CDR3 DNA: TGTGCCAGCAGCCCAACGTTAGACAGTTCACCCCTCCACTTT; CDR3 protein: CASSPTLDSSPLHF
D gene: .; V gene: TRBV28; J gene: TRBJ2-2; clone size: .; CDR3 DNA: TGTGCCAGCTTGGGGCTAGAGGGGAAAAACTACGGGGAGCTGTTTTTT; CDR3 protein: CASLGLEGKNYGELFF
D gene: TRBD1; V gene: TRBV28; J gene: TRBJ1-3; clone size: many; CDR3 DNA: TGTGCCAGCAGCCATGGGGTCGGACAGGGTCTTTCTGGAAACACCATATATTTT; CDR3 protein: CASSHGVGQGLSGNTIYF
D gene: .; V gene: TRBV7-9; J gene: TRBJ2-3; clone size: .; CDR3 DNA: TGTGCCAGCAGCTTAGGTGTTGGGGGGCTGGTAGATACGCAGTATTTT; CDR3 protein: CASSLGVGGLVDTQYF
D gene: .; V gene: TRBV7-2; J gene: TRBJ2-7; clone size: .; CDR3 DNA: TGTGCCAGCAGCTTAGGGGCGGGGCGGACGCGTTTTTCGGCCTACGAGCAGTACTTC; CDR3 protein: CASSLGAGRTRFSAYEQYF